A selection of T cell receptor beta chains follows, all from one sample in a study of shared clonotypes between healthy human individuals. Profiled with immunoSEQ multiplex PCR; TCRdb holds only in-frame clones, not every one. In the table there are some 2.3 million clones, more than 80% of which are singletons. Material for sequencing was naive CD4+ T cells from PBMCs. These receptors were obtained from a young man in good health. Some clones in this sample may be carry-over from other donors' samples. Both conserved end residues are part of each CDR3. Fields, in order: V gene, clone size, J gene, D gene, CDR3 DNA, CDR3 protein. A D gene is named only where the DNA matches it firmly. Some rows have no size entry. The others give once, few or many, or a class for an expanded clone.

TRBV13,-,TRBJ2-7,TRBD2,TGTGCCAGCAGCCGCAGGGAGGGCACCTACGAGCAGTACTTC,CASSRREGTYEQYF
TRBV7-8,-,TRBJ2-4,TRBD2,TGTGCCAGCAGCTCACCAGGGACTAGTGGGAACATTCAGTACTTC,CASSSPGTSGNIQYF
TRBV5-8,-,TRBJ2-7,-,TGTGCCAGCAGCGAACTTTTGAGGACACCAAGGAGGGAGCAGTACTTC,CASSELLRTPRREQYF
TRBV27,once,TRBJ1-2,-,TGTGCCAGCAGTTTGGAGTATGGGGTGAGGAACTATGGCTACACCTTC,CASSLEYGVRNYGYTF
TRBV28,-,TRBJ1-5,-,TGTGCCAGCAGTTTGGGGGGGGCGACCGAGCCCCAGCATTTT,CASSLGGATEPQHF
TRBV4-1,-,TRBJ2-3,TRBD2,TGCGCCAGCAGCCACCGACTAGCGGGAGGGTTAGATACGCAGTATTTT,CASSHRLAGGLDTQYF
TRBV4-1,-,TRBJ2-3,-,TGCGCCAGCAGCCAAGCTGGGACTCGGGGCACAGATACGCAGTATTTT,CASSQAGTRGTDTQYF
TRBV6-1,once,TRBJ2-3,TRBD2,TGTGCCAGCAGTGATGGTCGTGCTAGCGGGAGTACAGATACGCAGTATTTT,CASSDGRASGSTDTQYF
TRBV11-2,-,TRBJ2-7,TRBD2,TGTGCCAGCAGCCTCGGGCGCGTCCCTAGCGGGAATTTATACGAGCAGTACTTC,CASSLGRVPSGNLYEQYF
TRBV7-6,-,TRBJ1-3,TRBD1,TGTGCCAGCAGCCCCGGGACAGGGTTTTTGCGAAACACCATATATTTT,CASSPGTGFLRNTIYF
TRBV19,few,TRBJ1-1,-,TGTGCCAGTAGGAAGGTAAGGGACGCAAGGACTGAAGCTTTCTTT,CASRKVRDARTEAFF
TRBV9,few,TRBJ1-1,-,TGTGCCAGCAGCGTAGCCCAGGGAACTGAAGCTTTCTTT,CASSVAQGTEAFF
TRBV11-1,-,TRBJ1-1,-,TGTGCCAGCGAAAAAAGGGCAGGGAATGCTGAAGCTTTCTTT,CASEKRAGNAEAFF
TRBV27,-,TRBJ2-1,TRBD2,TGTGCCAGCAGTAAGACTAGCGGGAATTATGTCGGGCATGAGCAGTTCTTC,CASSKTSGNYVGHEQFF
TRBV5-1,-,TRBJ2-1,TRBD2,TGCGCCAGCAGCCCGACTAGCGGGAGGGCGGATGAGCAGTTCTTC,CASSPTSGRADEQFF
TRBV28,-,TRBJ2-1,-,TGTGCCAGCAGTTTAGACAGTTACAATGAGCAGTTCTTC,CASSLDSYNEQFF
TRBV28,once,TRBJ1-2,-,TGTGCCAGCAGCCCGGGACAACCCTACTATGGCTACACCTTC,CASSPGQPYYGYTF
TRBV30,-,TRBJ1-1,TRBD1,TGTGCCTGGGGGTATACAGGGGCTGGTCACACTGAAGCTTTCTTT,CAWGYTGAGHTEAFF
TRBV18,-,TRBJ2-5,-,TGTGCCAGCTCACGCGGAGGTAGTCTGGAGACCCAGTACTTC,CASSRGGSLETQYF
TRBV6-5,-,TRBJ2-6,-,TGTGCCAGCAGTTACGGGACTCTCTCTGGGGCCAACGTCCTGACTTTC,CASSYGTLSGANVLTF
TRBV5-1,-,TRBJ2-1,TRBD2,TGCGCCAGCAGCCCGTCTTCGGGACTAGCCTCCAATGAGCAGTTCTTC,CASSPSSGLASNEQFF
TRBV15,-,TRBJ1-5,-,TGTGCCACCAGCAGAGATTCCCAGCCCCAGCATTTT,CATSRDSQPQHF
TRBV7-9,-,TRBJ2-1,TRBD1,TGTGCCAGCAGTCGGACAGGGGTCTACAATGAGCAGTTCTTC,CASSRTGVYNEQFF
TRBV11-2,-,TRBJ2-2,TRBD2,TGTGCCAGCAGCTTCTCTAGCGGGAGTCCCGGGGAGCTGTTTTTT,CASSFSSGSPGELFF
TRBV5-1,once,TRBJ1-1,TRBD1,TGCGCCAGCAGCTTGGGGTTCCGACAGGGAAGCACTGAAGCTTTCTTT,CASSLGFRQGSTEAFF
TRBV5-1,-,TRBJ2-2,-,TGCGCCAGCAGCGTGCGGGGGACAGTGTTAGCCGGGGAGCTGTTTTTT,CASSVRGTVLAGELFF
TRBV27,-,TRBJ2-7,TRBD2,TGTGCCAGCAGTCCCCACCCCGGGACGTCGACTAGCGGGAGCCCCGAGCAGTACTTC,CASSPHPGTSTSGSPEQYF
TRBV6-8,-,TRBJ1-5,-,TGTGCCAGCAGCTACCGGGGGGACCGCCGATACGCTAGCAATCAGCCCCAGCATTTT,CASSYRGDRRYASNQPQHF
TRBV9,-,TRBJ2-5,TRBD2,TGTGCCAGCAGCGTAGGGACTAGGGGAGAGGAGACCCAGTACTTC,CASSVGTRGEETQYF
TRBV9,-,TRBJ1-1,-,TGTGCCAGCAGCGAAGGACAGCCAAACACTGAAGCTTTCTTT,CASSEGQPNTEAFF
TRBV5-1,once,TRBJ2-3,-,TGCGCCAGCAGCTTGGGTGGGGGACCCACAGATACGCAGTATTTT,CASSLGGGPTDTQYF
TRBV5-1,-,TRBJ2-1,-,TGCGCCAGCAGCCAAGGGGCCGATGAGCAGTTCTTC,CASSQGADEQFF
TRBV9,-,TRBJ1-1,-,TGTGCCAGCAGCGTAGTTCAGGAAAACACTGAAGCTTTCTTT,CASSVVQENTEAFF
TRBV19,-,TRBJ1-4,-,TGTGCCAGTAGCCCCCCGGGGGGACGGAAAACTAATGAAAAACTGTTTTTT,CASSPPGGRKTNEKLFF
TRBV7-2,-,TRBJ1-3,TRBD1,TGTGCCAGCAGCTACGCAGGGGGCTCTTCTGGAAACACCATATATTTT,CASSYAGGSSGNTIYF
TRBV2,-,TRBJ2-1,-,TGTGCCAGCCGGAGAGAGGGTGAGCAGTTCTTC,CASRREGEQFF
TRBV7-9,-,TRBJ2-7,-,TGTACCAGCAGCCGAGATAGGTACGAGCAGTACTTC,CTSSRDRYEQYF
TRBV30,-,TRBJ2-3,TRBD2,TGTGCCTGGGAATCTAGCGGGAATCAGTATTTT,CAWESSGNQYF
TRBV30,-,TRBJ1-5,TRBD1,TGTGCCTGGGGGACAGGGAATCAGCCCCAGCATTTT,CAWGTGNQPQHF
TRBV30,once,TRBJ2-5,-,TGTGCCTGGAGTGTTGGGGAGACCCAGTACTTC,CAWSVGETQYF
TRBV9,-,TRBJ2-2,-,TGTGCCAGCAGCCCAACCCCGGGGCCCCGGGAGCTGTTTTTT,CASSPTPGPRELFF
TRBV28,-,TRBJ2-7,-,TGTGCCAGCAGTACCTACCCCCAGGGGAACGAGCAGTACTTC,CASSTYPQGNEQYF
TRBV28,-,TRBJ1-1,-,TGTGCCAGCAGCCTACCCCGGGGTACTGAAGCTTTCTTT,CASSLPRGTEAFF
TRBV6-1,-,TRBJ2-7,-,TGTGCCAGCAGTGAAGTCTACAAAGTTCCCTACGAGCAGTACTTC,CASSEVYKVPYEQYF
TRBV7-2,few,TRBJ1-1,-,TGTGCCAGCAGCTTTTCCCTGAACACTGAAGCTTTCTTT,CASSFSLNTEAFF
TRBV7-3,-,TRBJ2-1,-,TGTGCCAGCAGCTTAAACCCCAACCCAGAATACAATGAGCAGTTCTTC,CASSLNPNPEYNEQFF
TRBV27,-,TRBJ1-1,-,TGTGCCAGCAGTACAACCCCGGGGTCAAGGACTGAAGCTTTCTTT,CASSTTPGSRTEAFF
TRBV5-1,-,TRBJ1-4,TRBD1,TGCGCCAGCAGCCCCCCAGGGACAGGGGGCTATGAAAAACTGTTTTTT,CASSPPGTGGYEKLFF
TRBV29-1,-,TRBJ1-1,-,TGCAGCACAATCCGGGGGAACACTGAAGCTTTCTTT,CSTIRGNTEAFF
TRBV5-1,-,TRBJ1-2,TRBD1,TGCGCCAGCAGCGGAACAGGGGGCTCCATTGGCTACACCTTC,CASSGTGGSIGYTF
TRBV28,-,TRBJ1-5,-,TGTGCCAGCAGTTGGTTGGCAGATCAGCCCCAGCATTTT,CASSWLADQPQHF